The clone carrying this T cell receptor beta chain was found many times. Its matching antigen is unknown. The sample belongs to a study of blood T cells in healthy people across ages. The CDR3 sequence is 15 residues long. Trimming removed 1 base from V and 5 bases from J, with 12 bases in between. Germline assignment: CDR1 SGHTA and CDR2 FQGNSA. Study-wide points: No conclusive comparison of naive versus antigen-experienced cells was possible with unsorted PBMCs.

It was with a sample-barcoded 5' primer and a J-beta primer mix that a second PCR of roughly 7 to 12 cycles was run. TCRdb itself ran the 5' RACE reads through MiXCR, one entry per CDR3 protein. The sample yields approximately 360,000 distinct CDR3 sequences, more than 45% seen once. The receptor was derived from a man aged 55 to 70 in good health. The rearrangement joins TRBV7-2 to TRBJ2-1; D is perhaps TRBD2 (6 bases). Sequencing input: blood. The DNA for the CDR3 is TGTGCCAGCAGCTTAGTCGGACTAAACCACAATGAGCAGTTCTTC. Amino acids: CASSLVGLNHNEQFF.